These T cell receptor beta chains were read from a single sample in a study of beta chain features in type 1 diabetes. Libraries were prepared by immunoSEQ multiplex PCR; TCRdb keeps only in-frame clonotypes and omits some of them. Counted here are around 100,000 clones, under 30% occurring once; the ten biggest clones make up about 0.57%. The sequenced sample consisted of central memory CD4+ T cells from blood. The receptors shown here come from a woman aged 18-29 years with type 1 diabetes. The CDR3 runs from the conserved cysteine through the conserved F or W.

V	CDR3
TRBV4-1	CASSQDGQPQYF
TRBV2	CASSPTTGIGTDTQYF
TRBV7-2	CASRLAVFTDTQYF
TRBV15	CATSNGGRETQYF
TRBV7-2	CASSLPPGTAQETQYF
TRBV29-1	CSVLGQGRVEAFF
TRBV5-1	CASSLLAGGGPYNEQFF
TRBV12-5	CASGSDRGRTDTQYF
TRBV19	CASSVLHGGLAGGRYNEQFF
TRBV28	CASSWAGAYGYTF
TRBV5-4	CASSLVSGSGEQYF
TRBV29-1	CSAEDRDNYFRSGNTIYF
TRBV18	CASSPLQVNTEAFF
TRBV7-9	CASGIAGVHNEQFF
TRBV30	CAWSVGEGTEAFF
TRBV6-5	CASRQGLGNIQYF
TRBV9	CASSVVGRGETQYF
TRBV5-1	CASSLDGYGYTF
TRBV19	CASKDRDKYTGELFF
TRBV27	CASSFSPGLAGVNTDTQYF
TRBV7-2	CASSFGTSETQYF
TRBV11-3	CASSPSGSYNEQFF
TRBV7-2	CASSLRNTAAGELFF
TRBV5-1	CASSLAGGSNTGELFF
TRBV4-2	CASSQAGMGNYGYTF
TRBV2	CASTRDSSSTDTQYF
TRBV7-7	CASSLLAGAGETQYF
TRBV2	CASSFRDTDTQYF
TRBV7-3	CASSPQGTTDTQYF
TRBV19	CASRLAETGQPQHF
TRBV7-2	CASSLAWTSGSYEQFF
TRBV6-1	CASSGGQGRETQYF
TRBV5-1	CASSPTGADNEKLFF
TRBV7-2	CASSLGQGYTEAFF
TRBV5-1	CASSLQQGVTEAFF
TRBV6-5	CASRSQQNQPQHF
TRBV6-6	CASSPPGEGGGYGYTF
TRBV7-9	CASSSALAAYYEQYF
TRBV7-2	CASSPPGGRPQHF
TRBV18	CASSPAGNMGNEQFF
TRBV5-1	CASSTLSGNTDTQYF
TRBV5-4	CASSWEQGYGANVLTF
TRBV13	CASSLSGAKNIQYF
TRBV30	CAWSVGGLNTGELFF
TRBV18	CASGSSEGTGELFF
TRBV7-2	CASSLGRTDSYEQYF
TRBV7-2	CASSQSRPGLGFLFF
TRBV7-2	CASSFSRGSDTQYF
TRBV19	CASSTGFNQPQHF
TRBV5-4	CASRRTGDGYTF
TRBV5-1	CASSLAGVRNEKLFF
TRBV5-1	CASSLGQGDGYTF
TRBV4-1	CASSQTFLTQETQYF
TRBV5-1	CASSDSATNEKLFF
TRBV27	CASSLGLAGNTIYF